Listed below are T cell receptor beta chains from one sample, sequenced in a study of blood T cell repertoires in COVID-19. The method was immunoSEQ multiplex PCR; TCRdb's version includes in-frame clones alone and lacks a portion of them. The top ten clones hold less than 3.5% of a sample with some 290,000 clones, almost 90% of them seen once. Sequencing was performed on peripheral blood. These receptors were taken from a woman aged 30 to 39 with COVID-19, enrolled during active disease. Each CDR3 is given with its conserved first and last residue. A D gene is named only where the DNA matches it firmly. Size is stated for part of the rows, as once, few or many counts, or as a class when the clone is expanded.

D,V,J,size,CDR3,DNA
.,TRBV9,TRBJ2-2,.,CASSGVETTGELFF,TGTGCCAGCAGCGGGGTGGAGACTACCGGGGAGCTGTTTTTT
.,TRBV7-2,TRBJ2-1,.,CASSLGWAHDEQFF,TGTGCCAGCAGCTTAGGTTGGGCACATGATGAGCAGTTCTTC
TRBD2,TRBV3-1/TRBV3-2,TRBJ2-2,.,CASSALGLAVNTGELFF,TGTGCCAGCAGCGCTTTGGGACTAGCGGTGAACACCGGGGAGCTGTTTTTT
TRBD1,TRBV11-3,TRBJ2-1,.,CASSQGQTYNEQFF,TGTGCCAGCAGCCAGGGACAGACATACAATGAGCAGTTCTTC
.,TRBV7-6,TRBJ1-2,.,CASSLGAGYTF,TGTGCCAGCAGCTTAGGCGCCGGCTACACCTTC
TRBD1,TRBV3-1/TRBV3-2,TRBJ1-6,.,CASSQGGQGNSPLHF,TGTGCCAGCAGCCAAGGTGGACAGGGAAATTCACCCCTCCACTTT
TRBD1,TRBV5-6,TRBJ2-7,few,CASTRGRGTYEQYF,TGTGCCAGCACCCGGGGCAGGGGGACCTACGAGCAGTACTTC
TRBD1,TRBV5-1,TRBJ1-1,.,CASSPRVGGSTEAFF,TGCGCCAGCAGCCCTAGGGTAGGGGGCTCGACTGAAGCTTTCTTT
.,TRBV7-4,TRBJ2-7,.,CASSLFFTGIPYEQYF,TGTGCCAGCAGCTTATTTTTCACAGGGATCCCTTATGAGCAGTACTTC
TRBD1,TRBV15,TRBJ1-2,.,CATSRVGQGGPFYGYTF,TGTGCCACCAGCAGAGTAGGACAGGGAGGACCTTTCTATGGCTACACCTTC
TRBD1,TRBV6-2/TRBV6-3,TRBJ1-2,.,CASSYGGTGVDGYTF,TGTGCCAGCAGTTACGGCGGGACAGGGGTTGATGGCTACACCTTC
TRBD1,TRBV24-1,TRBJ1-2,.,CATSDAGTGANYGYTF,TGTGCCACCAGTGATGCCGGGACAGGGGCTAACTATGGCTACACCTTC
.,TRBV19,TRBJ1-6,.,CASSITAGYNSPLHF,TGTGCCAGTAGTATAACGGCAGGATATAATTCACCCCTCCACTTT
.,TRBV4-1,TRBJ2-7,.,CASSQAASYEQYF,TGCGCCAGCAGCCAAGCCGCGTCCTACGAGCAGTACTTC
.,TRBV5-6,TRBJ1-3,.,CASSLRTMAGGRNTIYF,TGTGCCAGCAGCTTGCGCACCATGGCGGGGGGCAGAAACACCATATATTTT
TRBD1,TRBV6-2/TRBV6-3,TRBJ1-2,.,CASSYLRQGATGGYTF,TGTGCCAGCAGTTACCTGCGACAGGGGGCGACGGGAGGCTACACCTTC
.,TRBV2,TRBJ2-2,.,CASNLGNTGELFF,TGTGCCAGCAATCTAGGCAACACCGGGGAGCTGTTTTTT
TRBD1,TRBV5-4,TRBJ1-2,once,CASRAGTGWDIDYGYTF,TGTGCCAGCAGAGCCGGGACAGGGTGGGATATTGACTATGGCTACACCTTC
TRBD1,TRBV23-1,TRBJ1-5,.,CASSRIRGRRSNQPQHF,TGCGCCAGCAGCCGAATCAGGGGGCGTAGGAGCAATCAGCCCCAGCATTTT
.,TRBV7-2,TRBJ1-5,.,CASSSGAGSNQPQHF,TGTGCCAGCAGCTCAGGGGCAGGAAGCAATCAGCCCCAGCATTTT
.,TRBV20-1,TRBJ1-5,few,CSASPDQPQHF,TGCAGTGCTAGCCCCGATCAGCCCCAGCATTTT
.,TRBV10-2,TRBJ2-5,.,CASSLALGRGLETQYF,TGCGCCAGCAGCCTTGCGTTGGGCAGGGGATTAGAGACCCAGTACTTC
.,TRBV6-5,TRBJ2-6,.,CASRLTGSNVLTF,TGTGCCAGCCGGCTCACAGGTTCCAACGTCCTGACTTTC
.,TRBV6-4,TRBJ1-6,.,CASDWFDYNSPLHF,TGTGCCAGCGACTGGTTTGACTATAATTCACCCCTCCACTTT
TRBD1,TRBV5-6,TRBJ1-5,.,CASSLGTGEDQPQHF,TGTGCCAGCAGCCTCGGGACAGGGGAAGATCAGCCCCAGCATTTT
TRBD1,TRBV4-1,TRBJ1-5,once,CASSQGQGDQPQHF,TGCGCCAGCAGCCAAGGGCAGGGGGATCAGCCCCAGCATTTT
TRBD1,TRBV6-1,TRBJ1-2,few,CASSEQGANYGYTF,TGTGCCAGCAGTGAACAGGGGGCGAACTATGGCTACACCTTC
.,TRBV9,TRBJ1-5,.,CASSPDRTNQPQHF,TGTGCCAGCAGCCCCGACAGAACCAATCAGCCCCAGCATTTT
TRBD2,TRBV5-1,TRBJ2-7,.,CASSWGLAGGNEQYF,TGCGCCAGCAGCTGGGGACTAGCGGGAGGTAACGAGCAGTACTTC
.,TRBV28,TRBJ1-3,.,CASTYRAGNTIYF,TGTGCCAGCACCTACAGGGCTGGAAACACCATATATTTT